The rows below give T cell receptor beta chains drawn from one sample of a study of cytotoxic CD8 clonotypes in ibrutinib-treated CLL. TCRdb keeps only in-frame clones here, not all; method: immunoSEQ multiplex PCR. The data show about 200,000 clones, approximately 72% seen once. Material: PBMCs, obtained after 24 months of ibrutinib treatment. The origin of the receptors is a human donor with chronic lymphocytic leukemia. Both conserved end residues are part of each CDR3. A D gene is named only where the DNA matches it firmly. Clone size is stated in some rows and not others, as once, few, many or a class when expanded.

d_gene,abundance,len,v_gene,j_gene,CDR3nt,CDR3aa
.,.,13,TRBV18,TRBJ2-1,TGTGCCAGCTCGCTCAGAGAATACAATGAGCAGTTCTTC,CASSLREYNEQFF
.,.,13,TRBV6-5,TRBJ2-1,TGTGCCAGCAGTTACGAGGTAGGGGATGAGCAGTTCTTC,CASSYEVGDEQFF
TRBD2,few,15,TRBV6-5,TRBJ2-3,TGTGCCAGCAGACTGGGACTAGCGGGAGCAGATACGCAGTATTTT,CASRLGLAGADTQYF
TRBD2,few,16,TRBV4-2,TRBJ2-7,TGTGCCAGCAGCCAGGGACTAGCGGGAGGCCCCTACGAGCAGTACTTC,CASSQGLAGGPYEQYF
TRBD2,.,16,TRBV4-1,TRBJ2-5,TGCGCCAGCAGCGCGGTTACACTAGCGGGAGGAGAGACCCAGTACTTC,CASSAVTLAGGETQYF
.,.,12,TRBV2,TRBJ2-5,TGTGCCAGCAGTGAAGCGGTAGAGACCCAGTACTTC,CASSEAVETQYF
TRBD1,.,17,TRBV30,TRBJ1-2,TGTGCCTGGAGGCCCCGTTGGGGACAGGGGACTAACTATGGCTACACCTTC,CAWRPRWGQGTNYGYTF
TRBD2,.,19,TRBV30,TRBJ2-7,TGTGCCTGGAGTCCTAGGCGGGGACTAGCGGGACCCAGCTCCTACGAGCAGTACTTC,CAWSPRRGLAGPSSYEQYF
.,.,15,TRBV7-2,TRBJ1-5,TGTGCCAGCAGCTTATTGGGACTCCTCAATCAGCCCCAGCATTTT,CASSLLGLLNQPQHF
.,.,12,TRBV15,TRBJ2-1,TGTGCCACCAGCAGTGGCTACAATGAGCAGTTCTTC,CATSSGYNEQFF
.,.,13,TRBV30,TRBJ2-1,TGTGCCTGGACCCCAGACAACTACAATGAGCAGTTCTTC,CAWTPDNYNEQFF
.,.,16,TRBV5-4,TRBJ2-7,TGTGCCAGCAGCTTGAGGTGGGGGGCGCCCACCTACGAGCAGTACTTC,CASSLRWGAPTYEQYF
.,.,15,TRBV11-2,TRBJ1-2,TGTGCCAGCAGCTTAAGGCCCGGACGGTCCTATGGCTACACCTTC,CASSLRPGRSYGYTF
.,.,14,TRBV4-1,TRBJ1-5,TGCGCCAGCAGCCAAGACTTTCGCAATCAGCCCCAGCATTTT,CASSQDFRNQPQHF
TRBD2,.,16,TRBV29-1,TRBJ2-1,TGCAGCGTTCTTGGGGGGACTAGCGGGTGGATCAATGAGCAGTTCTTC,CSVLGGTSGWINEQFF
.,few,14,TRBV2,TRBJ2-2,TGTGCCAGCAGTGACAGGGCTCGAACCGGGGAGCTGTTTTTT,CASSDRARTGELFF
TRBD1,.,13,TRBV7-3,TRBJ2-1,TGTGCCAGCAGCCCAGGGACAGGCAATGAGCAGTTCTTC,CASSPGTGNEQFF
.,.,13,TRBV5-1,TRBJ1-2,TGCGCCAGCACCTCCACCAGGGGTTCCGGCTACACCTTC,CASTSTRGSGYTF
.,.,15,TRBV18,TRBJ1-1,TGTGCCAGCTCACCCTCCCTGGGACCGAACACTGAAGCTTTCTTT,CASSPSLGPNTEAFF
.,.,15,TRBV6-1,TRBJ2-7,TGTGCCAGCAGTGACCGGGACAAACTCTCCTACGAGCAGTACTTC,CASSDRDKLSYEQYF
.,.,14,TRBV30,TRBJ1-3,TGTGCTTCGGGTCGGGTTTTCTCTGGAAACACCATATATTTT,CASGRVFSGNTIYF
.,.,15,TRBV5-4,TRBJ2-5,TGTGCCAGCAGTCAGACTAGACAGGGCGTGGAGACCCAGTACTTC,CASSQTRQGVETQYF
.,.,15,TRBV5-1,TRBJ2-4,TGCGCCAGCAGCTTGGGTTGGCAGGGGAAAAACATTCAGTACTTC,CASSLGWQGKNIQYF
.,few,14,TRBV25-1,TRBJ2-2,TGTGCCAGCAGTGAATACGGAGGTTCCGGGGAGCTGTTTTTT,CASSEYGGSGELFF
.,.,14,TRBV2,TRBJ2-7,TGTGCCACTAGATCGGCGACGGTCTCCTACGAGCAGTACTTC,CATRSATVSYEQYF
.,few,14,TRBV27,TRBJ1-5,TGTGCCAGCTGCGACCGGGGCCTAAATCAGCCCCAGCATTTT,CASCDRGLNQPQHF
.,.,18,TRBV4-1,TRBJ2-6,TGCGCCAGCAGCCAAGGTCGCGCCCGATTCTCTGGGGCCAACGTCCTGACTTTC,CASSQGRARFSGANVLTF
TRBD1,.,16,TRBV7-3,TRBJ1-2,TGTGCCAGCAGCGCAAATCCGGGACAGGGAGCCTATGGCTACACCTTC,CASSANPGQGAYGYTF
.,.,17,TRBV4-1,TRBJ1-2,TGCGCCAGCAGCCCCCTGGTGGGGGGAGAACTTAACTATGGCTACACCTTC,CASSPLVGGELNYGYTF
.,few,14,TRBV7-9,TRBJ2-1,TGTGCCAGCACAAACCCAGGCGAGGGTTATGAGCAGTTCTTC,CASTNPGEGYEQFF
.,.,15,TRBV7-7,TRBJ2-1,TGTGCTAGCAGCTTAGGGCTAGCCCCAAGGGGTGAGCAGTTCTTC,CASSLGLAPRGEQFF
.,.,15,TRBV6-5,TRBJ2-7,TGTGCCAGCAGTTACCAGGGACTGGTTTTCTACGAGCAGTACTTC,CASSYQGLVFYEQYF
.,.,15,TRBV2,TRBJ2-3,TGTGCCAGCAGCACGGGGCGGGAAAGCACAGATACGCAGTATTTT,CASSTGRESTDTQYF
.,.,15,TRBV5-4,TRBJ2-5,TGTGCCAGCAGCTTACATTTGTCGATTCAAGAGACCCAGTACTTC,CASSLHLSIQETQYF
.,.,12,TRBV30,TRBJ1-1,TGTGCCTGGAATCCCGAAAACACTGAAGCTTTCTTT,CAWNPENTEAFF
TRBD1,.,15,TRBV4-1,TRBJ2-7,TGCGCCAGCAGCCCAGGACAGGGGATCTCCTACGAGCAGTACTTC,CASSPGQGISYEQYF
.,.,16,TRBV7-2,TRBJ2-3,TGTGCCAGCAGCTTAGGGTCGAGCAGAAACACAGATACGCAGTATTTT,CASSLGSSRNTDTQYF
.,few,14,TRBV18,TRBJ2-3,TGTGCCAGCTCACCTGTGGGAAGCACAGATACGCAGTATTTT,CASSPVGSTDTQYF
.,few,11,TRBV27,TRBJ2-7,TGTGCCAGCAGTTCCCCCCTCGAGCAGTACTTC,CASSSPLEQYF
TRBD2,once,18,TRBV11-2,TRBJ2-3,TGTGCCAGCAGCTTAGGGACTAGCGGGAGTGGGCACACAGATACGCAGTATTTT,CASSLGTSGSGHTDTQYF
TRBD1,few,13,TRBV11-2,TRBJ2-7,TGTGCCAGCAGCTCGGGACAGCTATACGAGCAGTACTTC,CASSSGQLYEQYF
.,.,17,TRBV5-1,TRBJ2-3,TGCGCCAGCAGCACCAAAAAGTGGTCGGAGAGCACAGATACGCAGTATTTT,CASSTKKWSESTDTQYF
.,.,15,TRBV28,TRBJ2-1,TGTGCCAGCAGTTTGACTGGGATTACCTACAATGAGCAGTTCTTC,CASSLTGITYNEQFF
TRBD2,few,15,TRBV10-3,TRBJ2-7,TGTGCCATCAGTCAAACTAGCGGGAGTAGGTACGAGCAGTACTTC,CAISQTSGSRYEQYF
.,once,11,TRBV6-5,TRBJ2-7,TGTGCCAGCAGTTGGGTTGGCGAGCAGTACTTC,CASSWVGEQYF
.,.,16,TRBV18,TRBJ2-2,TGTGCCAGCTCACTCATCGACAGTGTTAACACCGGGGAGCTGTTTTTT,CASSLIDSVNTGELFF
TRBD2,.,18,TRBV11-2,TRBJ2-1,TGTGCCAGCAGCGCGCCGGGACTAGGGTTCACCTCCTACAGTGAGCAGTTCTTC,CASSAPGLGFTSYSEQFF
.,.,15,TRBV9,TRBJ1-4,TGTGCCAGCAGTTTCACCGGGACAATGAATGAAAAACTGTTTTTT,CASSFTGTMNEKLFF
TRBD1,.,16,TRBV15,TRBJ1-3,TGTGCCACCAGCAGGGGGTTTACAGGGGAAGGAAACACCATATATTTT,CATSRGFTGEGNTIYF
TRBD1,.,13,TRBV9,TRBJ1-1,TGTGCCAGCAGCGACCGACAGGGGATTGAAGCTTTCTTT,CASSDRQGIEAFF